This T cell receptor (beta chain) was profiled in a study of T cell clonality in common variable immunodeficiency. Sequencing used immunoSEQ multiplex PCR; TCRdb keeps in-frame clones, though not all of them. The repertoire shows more than 55,000 clones, none seen only once; the top ten take about 0.8%. This clone was seen many times. The read comes to an end 3 residues before the CDR3 does, leaving the germline J gene to fill in the end. The CDR3 length is 17 residues. V lost 3 bases, J lost 6 bases, and 12 bases stayed unmatched. Germline-derived CDR1 and CDR2 are DFQATT and SNEGSKA (reference sequence).

This sequence was found in a person aged 18 to 69 in good health. The V and J genes are TRBV20-1 and TRBJ2-5; 14 nucleotides line up with TRBD2. Sample: peripheral blood mononuclear cells. CDR3 DNA, as far as it was read: TGCAGTGCTAGTTCGGGGGGCGGGACTAGCGGGAGTAAGACC. It codes for CSASSGGGTSGSKT. The full CDR3 sequence reads CSASSGGGTSGSKTQYF.